This TCR beta chain was profiled in a study of cytomegalovirus exposure and HLA in healthy donors. Study-wide results and caveats: It was only CMV serostatus that was available as immune exposure information. HLA alleles showed associations with about 17,000 TCR beta sequences in a later analysis, at a 0.05 false discovery rate. The study listed under 200 cytomegalovirus-associated TCR beta chains.

The PCR ran on 60 Vbeta and 13 Jbeta primers. Per the authors' pipeline: In a later analysis, some 80 million unique TCR beta chains included roughly 11 million shared by two or more donors. The data were produced by immunoSEQ multiplex PCR, yet TCRdb's version contains in-frame clones alone and is incomplete. That table furnishes V, J and clone size, whereas the DNA furnished D and trimming. Its clone listing holds roughly 100,000 clones. On this clone itself: Its antigen is unknown.

In germline, CDR1 is MGHRA, CDR2 YSYEKL. V dropped 4 bases and J dropped 2; count of bases not matched to a gene: 3. There are 14 residues in the CDR3. The clonotype comes from a man between 40 and 49 years old in good health and CMV-seronegative. Sequencing input: PBMCs. The chain carries TRBV4-1 and TRBJ1-2, with 8 nucleotides matching TRBD1. The CDR3 sequence: CASSPRQGNYGYTF. The CDR3 DNA follows: TGCGCCAGCAGCCCCAGACAGGGGAACTATGGCTACACCTTC.